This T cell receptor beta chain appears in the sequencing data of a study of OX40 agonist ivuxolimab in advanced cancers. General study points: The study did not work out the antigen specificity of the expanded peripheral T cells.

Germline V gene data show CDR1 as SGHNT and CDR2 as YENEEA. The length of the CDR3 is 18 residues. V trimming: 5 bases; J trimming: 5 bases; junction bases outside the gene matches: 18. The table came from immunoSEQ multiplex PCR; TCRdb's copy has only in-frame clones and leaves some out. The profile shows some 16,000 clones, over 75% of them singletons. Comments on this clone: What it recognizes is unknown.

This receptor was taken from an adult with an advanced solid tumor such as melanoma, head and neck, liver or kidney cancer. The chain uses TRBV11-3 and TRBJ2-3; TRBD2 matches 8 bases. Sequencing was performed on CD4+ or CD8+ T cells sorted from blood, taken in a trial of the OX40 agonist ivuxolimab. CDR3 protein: CASSESLGTRGGGDTQYF. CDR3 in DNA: TGTGCCAGCAGCGAGTCCCTCGGGACTAGGGGCGGGGGAGATACGCAGTATTTT.